These 17 T cell receptor beta chains were all obtained from the same sample, sequenced in a study of post-analysis software for immune sequencing data. Overall study findings and caveats: Patients showed TRBV5-6, TRBV5-1 and TRBV20-1 among several TRBV segments more frequent than in controls.

The TCR beta cDNA libraries contained unique molecular identifiers. TCRdb re-called the PCR reads with MiXCR, one entry per CDR3 protein. The sample includes a few hundred thousand distinct CDR3 sequences, less than 35% seen only once; the top ten take roughly 13%. Their target antigens are unknown. Sequencing was performed on blood. These receptors all come from a girl aged 5-17 years with multiple sclerosis.

This clonotype was recorded only once. The chain employs TRBV2 and TRBJ1-2; no definite D call. There are 13 residues in the CDR3. Trimming took off 6 bases at V and 4 bases at J, with 12 bases between the two ends. Germline CDR1 and CDR2: SNHLY and FYNNEI. In nucleotides, the CDR3 is TGTGCCAGCAGCCACCCCGACGGCTATGGCTACACCTTC. Translating it yields CASSHPDGYGYTF.

There are a few counts of this clonotype. The chain couples TRBV4-2 to TRBJ2-7; 7 bases are shared with TRBD1. Looked up from germline, CDR1 is LGHNA and CDR2 is YNFKEQ. J lost 0 bases, V lost 1 base, and 3 bases had no gene match. This CDR3 is built from 15 residues. CDR3 in amino acids: CASSQAWDSSYEQYF. The CDR3 DNA reads as TGTGCCAGCAGCCAAGCCTGGGACAGCTCCTACGAGCAGTACTTC.

The chain is built from TRBV6-2 or TRBV6-3 and TRBJ2-7; 10 bases are a match to TRBD1. CDR1 and CDR2 (germline): MNHEY, SVGEGT. The CDR3 has 16 amino acids. J gave up 2 bases and V 1 base, and 5 bases lay outside the gene matches. The CDR3 DNA follows: TGTGCCAGCAGTTACTGGGGGACAGGGGCCACCTACGAGCAGTACTTC. Translation: CASSYWGTGATYEQYF.

This clonotype was picked up many times. The chain employs TRBV5-1 and TRBJ2-3; 7 positions match TRBD2. The V gene's germline CDR1 is SGHRS and CDR2 YFSETQ. This CDR3 region has 14 residues. Trimming removed 4 bases from V and 1 base from J; junction bases left unmatched: 3. DNA for the CDR3: TGCGCCAGCAGCGTGAGCGGGGGCACAGATACGCAGTATTTT. Amino acids: CASSVSGGTDTQYF.

This clonotype was counted between two and nine times. The genes are TRBV4-2 and TRBJ1-2; no clear D. This CDR3 comprises 13 residues. Between the trimmed V and J ends, which lost 4 bases and 4 bases, there was a span of 10 bases. Per the germline V gene, CDR1 is LGHNA and CDR2 is YNFKEQ. CDR3 protein: CASSPTEAYGYTF. The CDR3 bases are TGTGCCAGCAGCCCGACCGAAGCCTATGGCTACACCTTC.

V usage is TRBV7-2 and J usage is TRBJ2-7, with a tentative D call TRBD2 (6 bases). Germline V gives CDR1 SGHTA, CDR2 FQGNSA. This CDR3 is built from 17 residues. The V end lost 3 bases, the J end lost 2 bases, and 20 bases lay between the germline ends. The CDR3 sequence is CASSLEGEAVGTYEQYF. In nucleotides, the CDR3 is TGTGCCAGCAGCTTGGAAGGGGAGGCGGTGGGGACCTACGAGCAGTACTTC.

This clonotype was picked up a small number of times. The chain employs TRBV7-9 and TRBJ2-3; the D gene could be TRBD1 or TRBD2 (6 bases each). Germline V gene lookup returns CDR1 SEHNR and CDR2 FQNEAQ (reference sequence). This CDR3 contains 14 residues. Trimming shortened V by 8 bases and J by 4 bases, and 16 bases separated the two germline ends. CDR3 sequence (DNA): TGTGCCAGCGGGGGGCGCGTAAGGGCAGATACGCAGTATTTT. Translation gives CASGGRVRADTQYF. Based on the CDR3 plus reference TRBV7-9 and TRBJ2-3, the full variable domain is DTGVSQNPRHKITKRGQNVTFRCDPISEHNRLYWYRQTLGQGPEFLTYFQNEAQLEKSRLLSDRFSAERPKGSFSTLEIQRTEQGDSAMYLCASGGRVRADTQYFGPGTRLTVL.

This clonotype came up a few times. The chain couples TRBV2 to TRBJ1-5; 8 bases are a match to TRBD1. V gave up 4 bases and J gave up 4 bases; unmatched junction bases: 6. This CDR3 has 15 residues. Germline CDR1 is SNHLY and CDR2 is FYNNEI. Written as DNA, the CDR3 is TGTGCCAGCAGTGTGCAGGGGGCCGGAAATCAGCCCCAGCATTTT. This sequence encodes CASSVQGAGNQPQHF.

This CDR3 reads CASSYAGDEQFF. Written as DNA, the CDR3 is TGTGCCAGCAGTTACGCGGGCGATGAGCAGTTCTTC. V and J are TRBV12-3 or TRBV12-4 and TRBJ2-1; a possible D gene is TRBD2 (5 bases). This CDR3 comprises 12 residues. V was pared by 4 bases and J by 8 bases, with 9 bases between.

In this sample, this clonotype turned up a few times. This chain joins TRBV20-1 and TRBJ1-5, with D tentatively TRBD1 (6 bases). Germline V gene data show CDR1 as DFQATT and CDR2 as SNEGSKA (reference sequence). V was pared by 6 bases and J by 6 bases, with 21 bases between. This CDR3 has 15 amino acids. Written as DNA, the CDR3 is TGCAGTGCCCTTTCCGAGGACAGCGGGTTTCAGCCCCAGCATTTT. Protein: CSALSEDSGFQPQHF.

V and J are TRBV27 and TRBJ2-7, with TRBD2 matching 7 bases. Looked up from germline, CDR1 is MNHEY and CDR2 is SMNVEV (reference sequence). The CDR3 runs 16 residues. V lost 5 bases and J lost 1; bases outside the gene matches: 11. CDR3 DNA sequence: TGTGCCAGCAGTACTGTTGGGAGGGCGCAGTCCTACGAGCAGTACTTC. Protein product: CASSTVGRAQSYEQYF.

The V gene is TRBV29-1, the J gene TRBJ2-5, with D uncertain. With 6 bases removed from V and 0 bases from J, the gap between germline ends came to 14 bases. This CDR3 has 14 residues. CDR1 and CDR2 (germline): SQVTM, ANQGSEA. The CDR3 DNA follows: TGCAGCGTCGTCCCAGGACGGGACCAAGAGACCCAGTACTTC. Translated: CSVVPGRDQETQYF.

This clonotype has just a few counts. The chain couples TRBV5-5 to TRBJ2-3; possibly TRBD2 for D (6 bases). The CDR3 is 15 amino acids. CDR1 SGHKS and CDR2 YYEKEE come from the germline V gene (reference sequence). Between the trimmed V and J ends, which lost 1 base and 2 bases, there was a span of 11 bases. CDR3 nucleotide sequence: TGTGCCAGCAGCTTGACTAGCATGTCCACAGATACGCAGTATTTT. Translation: CASSLTSMSTDTQYF.

The V call is TRBV20-1, the J call TRBJ2-1, with 12 positions matching TRBD2. The germline V gene encodes CDR1 DFQATT and CDR2 SNEGSKA (reference sequence). The length of the CDR3 is 14 residues. With 7 bases clipped from V and 14 bases from J, the junction kept 15 bases outside the gene matches. This chain's CDR3 is CSGVGTSGPPLEFF. The CDR3 nucleotides are TGCAGTGGGGTCGGGACTAGCGGGCCGCCCCTAGAGTTCTTC.

The chain is built from TRBV10-3 and TRBJ1-4, with a possible D match to TRBD1 (6 bases). Germline V lookup: CDR1 ENHRY, CDR2 SYGVKD. The V and J ends lost 3 bases and 3 bases respectively, with 11 bases between them. This CDR3 region has 15 residues. The CDR3 DNA sequence: TGTGCCATCAGTGAATCGCCAGGGGCTAATGAAAAACTGTTTTTT. Translated, it gives CAISESPGANEKLFF.

The J gene is TRBJ1-2, the V gene TRBV27; D perhaps matches TRBD1 (6 bases). V lost 4 bases and J lost 4, with 10 bases in between. Per the germline V gene, CDR1 is MNHEY and CDR2 is SMNVEV (reference sequence). The CDR3 runs to 13 residues. The CDR3 DNA is TGTGCCAGCAGTTCCGGGACACCCTATGGCTACACCTTC. Translation gives CASSSGTPYGYTF.

The rearrangement uses TRBV4-1 and TRBJ2-7; D assignment may be TRBD1 or TRBD2 (5 bases each). V lost 1 base and J 3 bases, leaving 10 bases between the germline ends. The CDR3 has 14 amino acids. The V gene's germline CDR1 is MGHRA and CDR2 YSYEKL. CDR3 region: CASSQVGRSYEQYF. The CDR3 nucleotides are TGCGCCAGCAGCCAAGTGGGACGAAGCTACGAGCAGTACTTC.